The next 2 T cell receptor beta chains were all read from a single sample in a study of radiation and T cells in renal cell carcinoma. Time point indicated: blood 4 weeks post-SBRT, at nephrectomy. The treatment was: 15 Gy SBRT to primary tumor, nephrectomy 4 weeks later. Measured with immunoSEQ multiplex PCR; TCRdb has only the in-frame clones, and not every one. The table records fewer than 200,000 clones, less than 90% of them present only once. The sample consisted of blood, taken from a patient whose treatment included radiotherapy and nephrectomy. The receptors come from a woman aged 45-65 years with renal cell carcinoma.

V gene TRBV19 combines with J gene TRBJ1-3; the D is unclear. V was shortened by 2 bases and J by 2 bases, with 10 bases between the two germline ends. The CDR3 runs to 15 residues. CDR1 is LNHDA, CDR2 SQIVND, per germline (reference sequence). The CDR3 sequence: CASSIRHGTGNTIYF. Written as DNA, the CDR3 is TGTGCCAGTAGTATACGACATGGAACTGGAAACACCATATATTTT.

This chain uses TRBV6-1 with TRBJ1-6, with a possible D match to TRBD1 (5 bases). Per germline, CDR1 MNHNS and CDR2 SASEGT. This CDR3 comprises 15 residues. V was pared by 1 base and J by 10 bases, with 14 bases between. The CDR3 nucleotides read TGTGCCAGCAGTGAAGATGAGGGACTGTTCTCACCCCTCCACTTT. Amino acid sequence: CASSEDEGLFSPLHF.